This record looks at one T cell receptor (beta chain) sequence and its context. Repertoires were generated with immunoSEQ multiplex PCR, while TCRdb's copy carries only in-frame clones and drops some. The sample holds about 270,000 clones, approximately 89% seen once. The data derive from a study of blood T cell repertoires in COVID-19. The germline V gene encodes CDR1 SGHAT and CDR2 FQNNGV. The V segment lost 5 bases and the J segment 4 bases; nucleotides outside the gene matches: 6. The CDR3 runs to 15 residues. The source material was peripheral blood. This sequence was found in a man between 40 and 49 years old with active or convalescent COVID-19. This chain connects TRBV11-2 to TRBJ2-2; 8 nucleotides agree with TRBD1. CDR3 sequence reads: CASSAVDRVTGELFF. CDR3 nucleotides: TGTGCCAGCAGCGCAGTGGACAGGGTCACCGGGGAGCTGTTTTTT.